These T cell receptor beta chains were read from a single sample in a study of blood T cells in healthy people across ages. TCRdb itself ran the 5' RACE reads through MiXCR, one entry per CDR3 protein. The repertoire holds 550,000 to 750,000 distinct CDR3 sequences, with under 25% as singletons. Input material: blood. The receptors here all came from a man in his sixties or seventies in good health. Each CDR3 is given with its conserved first and last residue.

>TRBV20-1|TRBJ2-3
CSARVSLAGPTDTQYF
>TRBV4-3|TRBJ2-5
CASSQDVGSAGPKQYF
>TRBV20-1|TRBJ2-3
CSAQDSGPSTDTQYF
>TRBV10-3|TRBJ2-1
CAISIGGSDSYNEQFF
>TRBV5-1|TRBJ2-2
CASSPGQGMGTGELFF
>TRBV5-1|TRBJ2-5
CASSLDPGETQYF
>TRBV4-3|NA
CASSQVRQGGSYEQYF
>TRBV7-2|TRBJ2-1
CASSLDVGEQFF
>TRBV20-1|TRBJ2-5
CSATDISGYQETQYF
>TRBV20-1|TRBJ1-6
CSARGGRDNSPLHF
>TRBV27|NA
CASSRYPGADYEQYF
>TRBV27|TRBJ2-3
CASSLQLPGTDTQYF
>TRBV9|TRBJ2-3
CASSDYASTDTQYF
>TRBV18|TRBJ1-2
CASSIGQGTAGYTF
>TRBV12-5|TRBJ2-7
CASGLSLAGELYEQYF
>TRBV20-1|NA
CSASETGSYEQYF
>TRBV20-1|TRBJ2-7
CSASPRGIPGHYEQYF
>TRBV20-1|TRBJ2-1
CSARGLAGLHNEQFF
>TRBV7-6|TRBJ2-5
CASSLQGTGQETQYF
>TRBV28|TRBJ2-7
CASRVGGYEQYF
>TRBV2|TRBJ2-1
CASSDFPSGRKNNEQFF
>TRBV12-5|TRBJ2-5
CASGLAGGPETQYF
>TRBV27|TRBJ2-6
CASSLKGANVLTF
>TRBV24-1|TRBJ2-3
CATSDSSDTQYF
>TRBV3-1|TRBJ2-5
CASSQSGEARRAQYF
>TRBV7-2|TRBJ2-1
CASSLLGASYNEQFF
>TRBV20-1|TRBJ1-2
CSLKSAHYGYTF
>TRBV5-6|TRBJ2-3
CASSLGLAGAPDTQYF
>TRBV5-1|TRBJ2-5
CASSNDVGVEETQYF
>TRBV28|TRBJ1-5
CASSFSILDRGPQPQHF
>TRBV4-1|NA
CASSRAELYEQYF
>TRBV20-1|NA
CSVADPSSYEQYF
>TRBV4-1|TRBJ2-3
CASSPDMTDTQYF
>TRBV5-1|TRBJ1-1
CASRPGQKSIEAFF
>TRBV20-1|NA
CSARKRETSSEQYF
>TRBV5-1|TRBJ1-3
CASSPDTSSGNTIYF
>TRBV12-3/TRBV12-4|TRBJ1-4
CASSTDNEKLFF
>TRBV7-3|TRBJ2-7
CASSQHGGDYEQYF
>TRBV9|TRBJ2-2
CASSVDRVAGELFF
>TRBV27|TRBJ2-5
CASRPDRYQETQYF
>TRBV12-3/TRBV12-4|TRBJ2-7
CASRPGANSYEQYF
>TRBV6-5|TRBJ2-2
CASSYSRGLAGGPHGELFF
>TRBV6-2/TRBV6-3|TRBJ2-5
CASSYVAGGFETQYF
>TRBV29-1|NA
CSVPGPMGEQYF
>TRBV9|TRBJ2-2
CASTRDTNTGELFF